This entry features one T cell receptor beta chain sequence. The assay was immunoSEQ multiplex PCR, and TCRdb's table has in-frame clones only and misses some. The table includes under 500,000 clones, 70% to 90% detected once. Participants, roughly 18 to 89 years old, spanned 24 US areas. This record belongs to a study of blood T cell repertoires in COVID-19. Study-level background: Samples of COVID-19 (acute and convalescent) were obtained from the United States, Italy and Spain. The cDNA or gDNA used as material had been derived from T cells, B-cell-depleted T cells, or PBMCs.

Germline V CDR1 and CDR2: SGHRS, YFSETQ. The junction had 7 bases not matched to a gene; V was cut back by 6 bases and J by 9 bases. The CDR3 totals 15 residues. The sample comprised PBMCs or T cells enriched from blood (not recorded which). The source of this sequence is a woman in her late teens or twenties with acute COVID-19. This chain uses TRBV5-1 with TRBJ2-1, with TRBD2 matching over 15 bases. This chain's CDR3 is CASNGLAGGPGEQFF. The CDR3 DNA sequence: TGCGCCAGCAATGGACTAGCGGGGGGGCCGGGTGAGCAGTTCTTC. The variable domain in full, completed from reference TRBV5-1 and TRBJ2-1, reads KAGVTQTPRYLIKTRGQQVTLSCSPISGHRSVSWYQQTPGQGLQFLFEYFSETQRNKGNFPGRFSGRQFSNSRSEMNVSTLELGDSALYLCASNGLAGGPGEQFFGPGTRLTVL.